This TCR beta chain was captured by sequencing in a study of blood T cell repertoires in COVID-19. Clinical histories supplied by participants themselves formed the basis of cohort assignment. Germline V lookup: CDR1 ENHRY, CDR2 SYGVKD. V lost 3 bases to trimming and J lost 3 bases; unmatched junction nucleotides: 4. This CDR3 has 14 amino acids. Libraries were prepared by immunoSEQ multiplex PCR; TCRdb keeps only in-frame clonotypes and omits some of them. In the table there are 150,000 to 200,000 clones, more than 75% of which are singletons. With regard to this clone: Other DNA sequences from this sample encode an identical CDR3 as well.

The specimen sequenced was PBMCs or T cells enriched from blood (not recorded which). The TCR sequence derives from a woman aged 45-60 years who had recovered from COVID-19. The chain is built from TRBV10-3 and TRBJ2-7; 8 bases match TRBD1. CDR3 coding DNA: TGTGCCATCAGTGACGGGACAGGCGGCTACGAGCAGTACTTC. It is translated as CAISDGTGGYEQYF.